The rows below give T cell receptor beta chains drawn from one sample of a study of molecular identifiers for immune sequencing clone quantification. TCRdb passed the PCR reads through MiXCR, listing each CDR3 protein once. The repertoire holds about 320,000 distinct CDR3 sequences, with roughly 24% as singletons. The sample comprised naive CD8+ T cells from blood, with Jurkat cell RNA spiked in. Receptor source: a human donor in good health. Some libraries in this study had Jurkat cell RNA spiked in. Each CDR3 is given with its conserved first and last residue. D genes are given only for firm matches. Expanded clones are given a class, and other clones once, few, many or no size at all.

cdr3_length	v_call	clone_size	d_call	j_call	cdr3_aa	cdr3_nt
16	TRBV6-5	many	TRBD1	TRBJ2-1	CASSNRSGGPRNEQFF	TGTGCCAGCAGTAATCGCTCAGGGGGTCCTCGGAATGAGCAGTTCTTC
15	TRBV28	many	-	TRBJ1-1	CASSSSQSGYTEAFF	TGTGCCAGCAGTTCTAGCCAGTCAGGGTACACTGAAGCTTTCTTT
14	TRBV28	many	-	TRBJ1-5	CASRALLGNQPQHF	TGTGCCAGCAGGGCTCTTCTTGGCAATCAGCCCCAGCATTTT
15	TRBV20-1	-	TRBD2	TRBJ2-3	CSAREWRGSADTQYF	TGCAGTGCTAGAGAGTGGCGGGGGAGCGCAGATACGCAGTATTTT
12	TRBV29-1	once	TRBD1	TRBJ1-2	CSVGGTVGGYTF	TGCAGCGTGGGCGGGACAGTCGGTGGCTACACCTTC
16	TRBV7-9	few	TRBD1	TRBJ1-4	CASSFRGLGAHEKLFF	TGTGCCAGCAGTTTCAGGGGGCTGGGGGCCCATGAAAAACTGTTTTTT
15	TRBV19	-	-	TRBJ2-7	CASSPTAGYSYEQYF	TGTGCCAGTAGTCCAACCGCAGGGTATTCCTACGAGCAGTACTTC
13	TRBV19	-	TRBD1	TRBJ2-7	CASSAGQGREQYF	TGTGCCAGTAGTGCCGGACAGGGGCGGGAGCAGTACTTC
14	TRBV6-2/TRBV6-3	-	-	TRBJ1-6	CASSVDNYNSPLHF	TGTGCCAGCAGTGTTGACAACTATAATTCACCCCTCCACTTT
15	TRBV28	-	TRBD2	TRBJ2-7	CASSPSGRSSYEQYF	TGTGCCAGCAGTCCAAGCGGGAGGAGCTCCTACGAGCAGTACTTC
17	TRBV20-1	few	TRBD2	TRBJ2-2	CSAPSWASGRYTGELFF	TGCAGTGCCCCAAGTTGGGCTAGCGGGAGGTACACCGGGGAGCTGTTTTTT
16	TRBV7-9	-	-	TRBJ2-3	CASSLAYEGGTDTQYF	TGTGCCAGCAGCTTAGCCTACGAGGGTGGCACAGATACGCAGTATTTT
15	TRBV24-1	few	TRBD1	TRBJ1-2	CATSDSGTDRYGYTF	TGTGCCACCAGTGACTCCGGGACAGATCGCTATGGCTACACCTTC
15	TRBV9	many	-	TRBJ2-5	CASSVVGNWGETQYF	TGTGCCAGCAGCGTAGTGGGGAACTGGGGGGAGACCCAGTACTTC
14	TRBV19	few	-	TRBJ2-7	CASSIGGGTYEQYF	TGTGCCAGTAGTATCGGAGGCGGAACCTACGAGCAGTACTTC
16	TRBV7-9	-	TRBD2	TRBJ2-1	CASSLGFGGSSYEQFF	TGTGCCAGCAGCTTAGGGTTTGGCGGGAGTAGTTATGAGCAGTTCTTC
14	TRBV2	few	TRBD1	TRBJ2-7	CASLPGQGPGEQYF	TGTGCCAGCCTACCGGGACAGGGGCCGGGGGAGCAGTACTTC
15	TRBV28	many	TRBD2	TRBJ2-1	CASSTSGILNNEQFF	TGTGCCAGCAGTACCAGCGGGATCCTCAACAATGAGCAGTTCTTC
12	TRBV7-9	many	-	TRBJ2-5	CASSLGAETQYF	TGTGCCAGCAGCTTAGGGGCAGAGACCCAGTACTTC